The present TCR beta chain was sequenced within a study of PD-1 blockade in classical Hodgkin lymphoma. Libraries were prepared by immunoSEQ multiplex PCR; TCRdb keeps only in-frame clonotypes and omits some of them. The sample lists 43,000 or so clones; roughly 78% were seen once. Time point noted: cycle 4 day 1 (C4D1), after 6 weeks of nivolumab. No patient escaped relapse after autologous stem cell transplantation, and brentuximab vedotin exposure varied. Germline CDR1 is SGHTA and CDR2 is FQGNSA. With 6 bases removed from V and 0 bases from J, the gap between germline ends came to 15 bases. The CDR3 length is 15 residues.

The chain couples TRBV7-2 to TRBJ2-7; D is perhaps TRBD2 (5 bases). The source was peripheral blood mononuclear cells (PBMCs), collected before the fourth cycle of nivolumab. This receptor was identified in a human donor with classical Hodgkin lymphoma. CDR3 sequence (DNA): TGTGCCAGCAGACTTGGACCGGGGAGCTCCTACGAGCAGTACTTC. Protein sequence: CASRLGPGSSYEQYF.